The 18 T cell receptor beta chains given below trace back to one sample, sequenced in a study of blood T cell repertoires in COVID-19. This table comes from immunoSEQ multiplex PCR, and its TCRdb copy is limited to in-frame clones, with some not included. The table shows around 200,000 clones, with roughly 85% occurring only once. Material for sequencing was PBMCs or T cells enriched from blood (not recorded which). The origin of the receptors is a man aged 40-50 years who had recovered from COVID-19.

The gene calls are TRBV6-1 and TRBJ1-5, with no clear D. Per the germline V gene, CDR1 is MNHNS and CDR2 is SASEGT. V lost 2 bases, J lost 4 bases, and 6 bases lay in between. The CDR3 has 13 amino acids. This CDR3 reads CASSERENQPQHF. The CDR3 DNA sequence: TGTGCCAGCAGTGAAAGGGAGAATCAGCCCCAGCATTTT.

J is TRBJ2-7 and V is TRBV5-5, with D uncertain. Trimming removed 0 bases at V and 2 bases at J, with 6 bases between. The germline gives CDR1 SGHKS, CDR2 YYEKEE (reference sequence). The CDR3 sequence is 13 residues long. The CDR3 nucleotides are TGTGCCAGCAGCTTGGAGCCCCCCTACGAGCAGTACTTC. This encodes CASSLEPPYEQYF.

The gene calls are TRBV7-2 and TRBJ2-7; the D gene is possibly TRBD1 (6 bases). V was clipped by 5 bases and J by 2 bases, with 13 bases between them. The CDR3 totals 14 residues. Germline CDR1 SGHTA, CDR2 FQGNSA. The CDR3 DNA sequence: TGTGCCAGCAGCCTCTGGCAGGGGCCCTACGAGCAGTACTTC. Its translation is CASSLWQGPYEQYF.

V gene TRBV28 combines with J gene TRBJ1-5; D uncertain. From germline, CDR1 is MDHEN and CDR2 SYDVKM. This CDR3 contains 14 residues. V was pared by 5 bases and J by 4 bases, with 12 bases between. CDR3 bases: TGTGCCAGCAGTCCTGCAGGATGGAATCAGCCCCAGCATTTT. It translates to CASSPAGWNQPQHF.

The chain combines TRBV5-1 with TRBJ2-3; no firm D call. The CDR3 totals 11 residues. V lost 2 bases and J 6 bases, leaving 4 bases between the germline ends. Per germline, CDR1 SGHRS and CDR2 YFSETQ. The CDR3 region is CASSFMDTQYF. Here the CDR3 DNA reads TGCGCCAGCAGCTTCATGGATACGCAGTATTTT. Complete variable domain (other parts from reference TRBV5-1 and TRBJ2-3): KAGVTQTPRYLIKTRGQQVTLSCSPISGHRSVSWYQQTPGQGLQFLFEYFSETQRNKGNFPGRFSGRQFSNSRSEMNVSTLELGDSALYLCASSFMDTQYFGPGTRLTVL.

The V call is TRBV4-3, the J call TRBJ2-1, with D possibly TRBD2 on 5 matching bases. Per germline, CDR1 LGHNA and CDR2 YSLEER. Trimming removed 4 bases at V and 1 base at J, with 20 bases between. The CDR3 totals 18 residues. CDR3 loop: CASSRVILGEKSYNEQFF. As DNA, the CDR3 is TGCGCCAGCAGCCGAGTAATACTAGGAGAAAAGTCCTACAATGAGCAGTTCTTC.

This clone has more than one count but fewer than ten. The sample holds other DNA sequences that translate to the same CDR3. The CDR3 reads CASSEGQGNSPLHF. CDR3 nucleotide sequence: TGTGCCAGCAGTGAAGGGCAGGGGAATTCACCCCTCCACTTT. The rearrangement joins TRBV6-1 to TRBJ1-6; perhaps TRBD1 as D (6 bases). Germline-derived CDR1 and CDR2 are MNHNS and SASEGT. The V end lost 1 base, the J end lost 7 bases, and 8 bases lay between the germline ends. CDR3 length: 14 amino acids.

The chain couples TRBV5-4 to TRBJ2-7; perhaps TRBD1 as D (5 bases). Germline CDR1 SGHNT, CDR2 YYREEE (reference sequence). The V end was cut by 3 bases, the J end by 6 bases, with 16 bases between. This CDR3 has 14 residues. As DNA, the CDR3 is TGTGCCAGCAGCTCTTGGGGCCCTACCTCCGAGCAGTACTTC. This sequence encodes CASSSWGPTSEQYF.

V gene TRBV7-2 combines with J gene TRBJ2-7; 8 nucleotides agree with TRBD1. The CDR3 contains 15 residues. CDR1 and CDR2 (germline): SGHTA, FQGNSA. The J segment lost 2 bases and the V segment lost 5 bases, leaving 8 bases of the junction unmatched. CDR3 residues: CASSTTGTGAYEQYF. The CDR3 DNA reads TGTGCCAGCAGCACTACCGGGACAGGTGCCTACGAGCAGTACTTC.

This clone was found once. The rearrangement joins TRBV11-3 to TRBJ2-6, with unresolved D. The germline V gene encodes CDR1 SGHNT and CDR2 YENEEA. The CDR3 length is 16 residues. The V and J ends lost 2 bases and 1 base respectively, with 9 bases between them. The CDR3 DNA follows: TGTGCCAGCAGCTTACGTGGCGGTTCTGGGGCCAACGTCCTGACTTTC. Protein product: CASSLRGGSGANVLTF.

The rearrangement links TRBV6-5 to TRBJ2-6, with D possibly matching TRBD2 (7 bases). The V gene's germline CDR1 is MNHEY and CDR2 SVGAGI. The V gene lost 2 bases and the J gene lost 6 bases, with 11 bases spanning the gap. The CDR3 contains 15 residues. The CDR3 nucleotides are TGTGCCAGCAGTTACGGGGGGGGCTTGGCCAACGTCCTGACTTTC. It encodes CASSYGGGLANVLTF.

The chain links TRBV5-1 to TRBJ1-1; TRBD1 might be the D (6 bases). Germline V gives CDR1 SGHRS, CDR2 YFSETQ. Between the trimmed V and J ends, which lost 1 base and 6 bases, there was a span of 16 bases. This CDR3 is built from 15 residues. CDR3 residues: CASSLRQDKVSEAFF. The DNA of the CDR3 is TGCGCCAGCAGCTTGAGACAGGACAAAGTCTCTGAAGCTTTCTTT.

V gene TRBV27 combines with J gene TRBJ1-3, with 7 positions matching TRBD1. Unmatched junction bases numbered 5, after V lost 10 bases and J lost 2 bases. The CDR3 runs to 13 residues. Germline V gene sequence: CDR1 MNHEY, CDR2 SMNVEV (reference sequence). CDR3 amino acids: CATADRTGNTIYF. DNA of the CDR3: TGTGCCACCGCGGACAGGACTGGAAACACCATATATTTT.

The rearrangement uses TRBV2 and TRBJ2-2; 11 nucleotides match TRBD2. Germline CDR1 reads SNHLY; CDR2 reads FYNNEI. This CDR3 contains 15 residues. Trimming took 5 bases from V and 7 from J; bases not matched to a gene: 6. CDR3 loop: CASSLAGGPGGELFF. CDR3 DNA sequence: TGTGCCAGCAGTTTAGCGGGAGGGCCCGGCGGGGAGCTGTTTTTT. Variable domain in full (rest from reference TRBV2 and TRBJ2-2): EPEVTQTPSHQVTQMGQEVILRCVPISNHLYFYWYRQILGQKVEFLVSFYNNEISEKSEIFDDQFSVERPDGSNFTLKIRSTKLEDSAMYFCASSLAGGPGGELFFGEGSRLTVL.

The chain is built from TRBV11-1 and TRBJ2-7; 9 bases line up with TRBD1. The CDR3 is 14 amino acids. Trimming cost V 6 bases and J 5 bases; bases outside gene matches: 8. Germline values: CDR1 SGHAT, CDR2 FQDESV (reference sequence). Written as DNA, the CDR3 is TGTGCCAGCAGTTACCAGGACAGGGGCCACGAGCAGTACTTC. Translating gives CASSYQDRGHEQYF.

The chain uses TRBV7-2 and TRBJ1-2, with D possibly being TRBD1 (6 bases). CDR1 and CDR2 (germline): SGHTA, FQGNSA. This CDR3 spans 15 amino acids. V lost 3 bases and J 4 bases, leaving 15 bases between the germline ends. The CDR3 here is CASSFKADSSYGYTF. The CDR3 DNA reads TGTGCCAGCAGCTTTAAGGCGGACAGTAGCTATGGCTACACCTTC.

This chain joins TRBV3-1 (or the pseudogene TRBV3-2) and TRBJ2-7; 9 nucleotides align to TRBD1. The V gene end was trimmed by 1 base and the J gene end by 4 bases; junction bases not matched to a gene: 5. The CDR3 is 15 amino acids. Germline V gene sequence: CDR1 LGHDT, CDR2 YNNKEL (reference sequence). CDR3 in DNA: TGTGCCAGCAGCCAAGTTATGGGACAGGGATACGAGCAGTACTTC. Translated, it gives CASSQVMGQGYEQYF.

This CDR3 reads CASTGSGLAGINEQFF. CDR3 sequence (DNA): TGTGCCAGCACGGGGTCGGGACTAGCGGGAATTAATGAGCAGTTCTTC. The chain couples TRBV27 to TRBJ2-1, with 13 bases that match TRBD2. Germline CDR1 MNHEY, CDR2 SMNVEV (reference sequence). The CDR3 has 16 residues. Trimming took 7 bases from V and 7 from J; bases not matched to a gene: 10.